These T cell receptor beta chains were read from a single sample in a study of regulatory T cells in long-lasting Graves disease. TCRdb independently ran MiXCR on the multiplex PCR reads; one entry per CDR3 protein. The data contain just over 600,000 distinct CDR3 sequences, about 16% of them singletons. These data are also associated with another study on T cells in Graves' hyperthyroidism and ophthalmopathy.

The sequenced sample was peripheral blood mononuclear cells (PBMCs), obtained at new diagnosis, from a patient treated with antithyroid drugs. The source is a woman aged 25 to 45 with Graves disease. Each CDR3 is given with its conserved first and last residue. The order of the fields is J gene, V gene, D gene, CDR3 protein. The D gene is left open where the match is weak.

j_gene: TRBJ2-6
v_gene: TRBV2
d_gene: NA
CDR3aa: CASTKRGGDLSGANVLTF

j_gene: TRBJ1-5
v_gene: TRBV20-1
d_gene: NA
CDR3aa: CSAVRFANQPQHF

j_gene: TRBJ2-7
v_gene: TRBV10-3
d_gene: TRBD2
CDR3aa: CATLGLAGGPGNEQYF

j_gene: TRBJ2-6
v_gene: TRBV7-6
d_gene: TRBD1
CDR3aa: CASSQITGAGHSGANVLTF

j_gene: TRBJ2-3
v_gene: TRBV15
d_gene: TRBD1
CDR3aa: CATSRATTGLKDTQYF

j_gene: TRBJ1-5
v_gene: TRBV7-8
d_gene: TRBD1
CDR3aa: CASSLRDPGQGGQPQHF

j_gene: TRBJ2-1
v_gene: TRBV19
d_gene: TRBD2
CDR3aa: CASSIGLAAYNEQFF

j_gene: TRBJ2-3
v_gene: TRBV28
d_gene: TRBD2
CDR3aa: CASSLREGLTDTQYF

j_gene: TRBJ2-1
v_gene: TRBV6-2/TRBV6-3
d_gene: NA
CDR3aa: CATKGGARNEQFF

j_gene: TRBJ1-5
v_gene: TRBV15
d_gene: TRBD1
CDR3aa: CATSRDRVNQPQHF

j_gene: TRBJ2-1
v_gene: TRBV20-1
d_gene: TRBD2
CDR3aa: CSARVAGGYYNEQFF

j_gene: TRBJ2-5
v_gene: TRBV20-1
d_gene: NA
CDR3aa: CSAQGLQETQYF

j_gene: TRBJ1-2
v_gene: TRBV5-1
d_gene: NA
CDR3aa: CASSQEELSGSGYTF

j_gene: TRBJ1-1
v_gene: TRBV7-8
d_gene: NA
CDR3aa: CASAVRPAANTEAFF

j_gene: TRBJ2-5
v_gene: TRBV12-3/TRBV12-4
d_gene: TRBD2
CDR3aa: CASRASGRMGTQYF

j_gene: TRBJ2-2
v_gene: TRBV7-9
d_gene: NA
CDR3aa: CASSKQVPGPELFF

j_gene: TRBJ1-2
v_gene: TRBV28
d_gene: TRBD1
CDR3aa: CASRRTGGSGYGYTF

j_gene: TRBJ1-3
v_gene: TRBV12-3/TRBV12-4
d_gene: TRBD1
CDR3aa: CASSFGTGTGNTIYF

j_gene: TRBJ1-6
v_gene: TRBV20-1
d_gene: NA
CDR3aa: CSARDQQFSYNSPLHF